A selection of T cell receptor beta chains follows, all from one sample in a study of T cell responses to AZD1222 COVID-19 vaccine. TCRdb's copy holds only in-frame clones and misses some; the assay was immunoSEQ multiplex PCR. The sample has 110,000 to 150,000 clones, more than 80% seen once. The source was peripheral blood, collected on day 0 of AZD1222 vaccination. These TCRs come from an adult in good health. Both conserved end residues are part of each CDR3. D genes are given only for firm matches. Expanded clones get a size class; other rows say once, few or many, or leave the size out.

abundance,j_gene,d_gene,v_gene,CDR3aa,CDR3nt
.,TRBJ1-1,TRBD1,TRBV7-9,CASSPSRRDRLMNTEAFF,TGTGCCAGCAGCCCCTCTCGCCGGGACAGGCTTATGAACACTGAAGCTTTCTTT
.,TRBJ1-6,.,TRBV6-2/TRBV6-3,CASSGGGSYSPLHF,TGTGCCAGCAGCGGAGGGGGGTCATACTCACCCCTCCACTTT
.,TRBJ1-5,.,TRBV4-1,CASSQEGWGQPQHF,TGCGCCAGCAGCCAAGAAGGGTGGGGTCAGCCCCAGCATTTT
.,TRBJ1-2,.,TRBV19,CASSINRDYTF,TGTGCCAGTAGTATAAATCGGGACTACACCTTC
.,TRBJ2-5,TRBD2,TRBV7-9,CASSLEDLASGGYEETQYF,TGTGCCAGCAGCTTAGAGGACCTTGCTAGCGGGGGGTACGAAGAGACCCAGTACTTC
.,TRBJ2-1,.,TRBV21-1,CASSKVGRSRECAYNEQFF,TGTGCCAGCAGCAAGGTTGGAAGGAGTCGGGAGTGTGCCTACAATGAGCAGTTCTTC
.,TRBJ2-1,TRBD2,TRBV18,CASSPVEAGGYNEQFF,TGTGCCAGCTCACCAGTCGAAGCGGGGGGGTACAATGAGCAGTTCTTC
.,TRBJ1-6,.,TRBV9,CASSQDSTNSPLHF,TGTGCCAGCAGCCAGGACAGTACCAATTCACCCCTCCACTTT
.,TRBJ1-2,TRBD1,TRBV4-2,CASSQGQTFTNYGYTF,TGTGCCAGCAGCCAGGGACAGACTTTCACTAACTATGGCTACACCTTC
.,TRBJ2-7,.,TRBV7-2,CASSLGTWTMIYEQYF,TGTGCCAGCAGCTTAGGAACTTGGACCATGATCTACGAGCAGTACTTC
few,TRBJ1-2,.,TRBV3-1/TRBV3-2,CASSPIRNYGYTF,TGTGCCAGCAGCCCCATCCGGAACTATGGCTACACCTTC
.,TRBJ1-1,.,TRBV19,CASSLNPAGLGTEAFF,TGTGCCAGTAGTCTAAACCCCGCAGGGTTGGGCACTGAAGCTTTCTTT
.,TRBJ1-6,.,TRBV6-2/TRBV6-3,CASSYRPPASYNSPLHF,TGTGCCAGCAGTTACCGGCCGCCAGCGTCCTATAATTCACCCCTCCACTTT
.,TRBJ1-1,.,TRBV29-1,CSVHPGHTEAFF,TGCAGCGTTCATCCAGGGCACACTGAAGCTTTCTTT
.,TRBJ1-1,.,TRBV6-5,CASSYKVGGMNTEAFF,TGTGCCAGCAGTTACAAAGTCGGTGGGATGAACACTGAAGCTTTCTTT
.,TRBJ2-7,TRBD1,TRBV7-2,CASSLAPGTVGDEQYF,TGTGCCAGCAGCCTCGCCCCCGGGACAGTAGGCGACGAGCAGTACTTC
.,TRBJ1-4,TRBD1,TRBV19,CASTGGRNEKLFF,TGTGCCAGTACAGGGGGACGTAATGAAAAACTGTTTTTT
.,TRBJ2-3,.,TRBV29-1,CSVEGGTRTDTQYF,TGCAGCGTTGAAGGAGGGACTCGCACAGATACGCAGTATTTT
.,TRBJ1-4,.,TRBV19,CASELETGGEKLFF,TGTGCCAGTGAACTTGAGACAGGCGGAGAAAAACTGTTTTTT
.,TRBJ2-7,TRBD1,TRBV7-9,CASSASGTGVEDYEQYF,TGTGCCAGCAGCGCGTCCGGGACAGGGGTCGAAGACTACGAGCAGTACTTC
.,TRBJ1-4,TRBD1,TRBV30,CAWSLDRVNEKLFF,TGTGCCTGGAGCCTGGACAGGGTTAATGAAAAACTGTTTTTT
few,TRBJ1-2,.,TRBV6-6,CASRQGNGYTF,TGTGCCAGCAGGCAGGGTAATGGCTACACCTTC